This is a list of T cell receptor beta chains from one sample in a study of blood T cell repertoires in COVID-19. The method was immunoSEQ multiplex PCR; TCRdb's version includes in-frame clones alone and lacks a portion of them. The sample lists approximately 97,000 clones, about nine tenths seen once, with approximately 5.6% in the top ten. The sample comprised peripheral blood. The receptors were sampled from a woman in her fifties or sixties with COVID-19, enrolled during active disease. The CDR3 runs from the conserved cysteine through the conserved F or W. A D gene is named only where the DNA matches it firmly. Size is stated for part of the rows, as once, few or many counts, or as a class when the clone is expanded.

d_call clone_size j_call v_call cdr3_nt cdr3_aa
TRBD2 - TRBJ2-3 TRBV7-9 TGTGCCAGCAGCCGGGGCGGCGGGGGGGGCACAGATACGCAGTATTTT CASSRGGGGGTDTQYF
TRBD1 - TRBJ2-5 TRBV3-1/TRBV3-2 TGTGCCAGCAGCCAAGGCGGGGGACAGGGCCCTTGGACCCAGTACTTC CASSQGGGQGPWTQYF
- - TRBJ1-1 TRBV2 TGTGCCAGCAGTGAATATGGCTCTTGGGCTTTCTTT CASSEYGSWAFF
TRBD1 - TRBJ1-1 TRBV6-5 TGTGCCAGCAGGGGGACAGGGCTGAACACTGAAGCTTTCTTT CASRGTGLNTEAFF
TRBD1 few TRBJ2-7 TRBV7-9 TGTGCCAGCAGCTCCCTGGGACAGGGGTGGCCCGAGCAGTACTTC CASSSLGQGWPEQYF
TRBD1 - TRBJ1-4 TRBV19 TGTGCCAGTAGTGACCCGGGACAGGGTAAAGAAAAACTGTTTTTT CASSDPGQGKEKLFF
- - TRBJ1-4 TRBV5-6 TGTGCCAGCAGCTTGAACCAGGGGTTGTTTCCAACTAATGAAAAACTGTTTTTT CASSLNQGLFPTNEKLFF
- - TRBJ2-2 TRBV14 TGTGCCAGCAGCCAATACGGGAACGGGGAGCTGTTTTTT CASSQYGNGELFF
TRBD2 - TRBJ2-5 TRBV3-1/TRBV3-2 TGTGCCAGCAGCAAGATCGATGGTAGCGGGGGGTCGGAGACCCAGTACTTC CASSKIDGSGGSETQYF
TRBD1 few TRBJ2-5 TRBV6-2/TRBV6-3 TGTGCCAGCAGCCTCCCAAGGACAGGGGCCCCAGAGACCCAGTACTTC CASSLPRTGAPETQYF
- - TRBJ1-5 TRBV30 TGTGCCTGGAGTGTACTCGGCAATCAGCCCCAGCATTTT CAWSVLGNQPQHF
TRBD1 - TRBJ1-2 TRBV19 TGTGCCAGTAGTACCGGACAGGCCGGGGACTATGGCTACACCTTC CASSTGQAGDYGYTF
TRBD2 - TRBJ2-3 TRBV9 TGTGCCAGCAGCGTAGAGGAGTTAGCGGGAACCCCTAGCACAGATACGCAGTATTTT CASSVEELAGTPSTDTQYF
TRBD1 - TRBJ1-2 TRBV27 TGTGCCAGCAGTTTAGTTGGTGTCGGGGACAGGGAATATGGCTACACCTTC CASSLVGVGDREYGYTF
- - TRBJ1-1 TRBV7-3 TGTGCCAGCAGCTTAGATGGTGAGGGCACTGAAGCTTTCTTT CASSLDGEGTEAFF
- few TRBJ1-2 TRBV6-2/TRBV6-3 TGTGCCAGCAGTTATCAAAGCGGCTACACCTTC CASSYQSGYTF
TRBD1 - TRBJ2-3 TRBV25-1 TGTGCCACCACGACAGGGGTTCCCACAGATACGCAGTATTTT CATTTGVPTDTQYF
- - TRBJ1-4 TRBV11-1 TGTGCCAGCAGCCCCCGGACGGGGGGCCAGGAAAAACTGTTTTTT CASSPRTGGQEKLFF
- - TRBJ1-6 TRBV30 TGTGCCTGGAATTTGGGACCCCGGCAGGGGTTTAATTCACCCCTCCACTTT CAWNLGPRQGFNSPLHF
- few TRBJ1-4 TRBV7-9 TGTGCCAGCTCCCGGCGAGGCGGGGACGGTTTGGAAAAACTGTTTTTT CASSRRGGDGLEKLFF
TRBD1 - TRBJ2-1 TRBV11-2 TGTGCCAGCAGCCCGCGACAGGGGGGCTACAATGAGCAGTTCTTC CASSPRQGGYNEQFF
- - TRBJ1-1 TRBV7-9 TGTGCCAGCAGACCCGACGGAGGTACTGAAGCTTTCTTT CASRPDGGTEAFF
TRBD2 - TRBJ2-3 TRBV2 TGTGCCAGCAGGCTTGGGCTAGCGGGGATAGATACGCAGTATTTT CASRLGLAGIDTQYF
TRBD1 - TRBJ2-6 TRBV15 TGTGCCACCAGCACGACTAAACAGGGGTCCGGGGCCAACGTCCTGACTTTC CATSTTKQGSGANVLTF
TRBD1 - TRBJ2-7 TRBV27 TGTGCCAGCAGTCCATGGACAGGGGGCGGAAAAGATTCCTACGAGCAGTACTTC CASSPWTGGGKDSYEQYF
- - TRBJ2-3 TRBV5-6 TGTGCCAGCAGTTTCCAGCGCAAGGCAGATACGCAGTATTTT CASSFQRKADTQYF
TRBD1 - TRBJ1-2 TRBV5-1 TGCGCCAGCAGCTTGGACAGGGGGTCATATGGCTACACCTTC CASSLDRGSYGYTF
- - TRBJ2-2 TRBV5-6 TGTGCCAGCAGCTTATTGGACAGGAACACCGGGGAGCTGTTTTTT CASSLLDRNTGELFF
TRBD1 - TRBJ2-7 TRBV28 TGTGCCAGCAGTTTGGGACAGGGCTCCTACGAGCAGTACTTC CASSLGQGSYEQYF
- - TRBJ2-1 TRBV20-1 TGCAGTGCTAGTAAGCCTAGCAATGAGCAGTTCTTC CSASKPSNEQFF
TRBD1 once TRBJ1-6 TRBV6-5 TGTGCCAGCAGTTATGGGGACAGGGGCTATAATTCACCCCTCCACTTT CASSYGDRGYNSPLHF
- - TRBJ2-3 TRBV9 TGTGCCAGCACGGGCCCCCGGGAAGATACGCAGTATTTT CASTGPREDTQYF
- - TRBJ2-2 TRBV28 TGTGCCAGCAGGGGGCCCACCGGGGAGCTGTTTTTT CASRGPTGELFF
- - TRBJ2-7 TRBV7-3 TGTGCCAGCAGCTTAAGCTCCGGACAGTCCTACGAGCAGTACTTC CASSLSSGQSYEQYF
TRBD1 - TRBJ1-3 TRBV6-5 TGTGCCAGCACCGAGGCCGGGACAGGGAGAAACACCATATATTTT CASTEAGTGRNTIYF
- - TRBJ1-5 TRBV6-4 TGTGCCAGCAGTGACTCGGGACACATAGCATGGCCCCAGCATTTT CASSDSGHIAWPQHF
TRBD1 - TRBJ1-4 TRBV5-4 TGTGCCAGCAGCTTAACAGGGGATACTGAAAAACTGTTTTTT CASSLTGDTEKLFF
- - TRBJ2-7 TRBV29-1 TGCAGCGCGGTCTGGGGGGATGGGAACGAGCAGTACTTC CSAVWGDGNEQYF
- - TRBJ2-3 TRBV7-3 TGTGCCAGCAGCTTAAATTCGGGTATCGATACGCAGTATTTT CASSLNSGIDTQYF
- few TRBJ2-2 TRBV5-1 TGCGCCAGCAGCTTAGAGCGGGTGAACACCGGGGAGCTGTTTTTT CASSLERVNTGELFF